The source of this T cell receptor (beta chain) is a study of T cell changes during pregnancy in multiple sclerosis. Losses at the gene ends were 6 bases for V and 6 bases for J; bases not matched to a gene: 7. The CDR3 sequence is 15 residues long. CDR1 and CDR2 from the germline V gene are MNHNS and SASEGT. Measured with immunoSEQ multiplex PCR; TCRdb has only the in-frame clones, and not every one. The sample yields 70,000 to 100,000 clones, about 93% seen once. This clonotype was sampled from a female donor with multiple sclerosis, enrolled in a pregnancy study. The chain joins TRBV6-1 to TRBJ2-1, with 11 bases matching TRBD2. This specimen consisted of peripheral blood, obtained in the first trimester of pregnancy. Written as DNA, the CDR3 is TGTGCCAGCAGGCCGGGACTAGCGGAGACCAATGAGCAGTTCTTC. Residues: CASRPGLAETNEQFF.